These 10 T cell receptor beta chains came from one sample sequenced in a study of Graves' ophthalmopathy and Graves' hyperthyroidism (dated by TCRdb to 2016 to 2018). The run used an Illumina HiSeq 2000. For repertoire sequencing, the TCR beta CDR3 regions were amplified from RNA transcripts. HTBI primers and the Qiagen OneStep RT-PCR kit were used in a first-round RT-PCR, which was followed by a second-round multiplex PCR, size selection and purification. TCRdb itself trimmed the public reads at Q25 with fastp, ran MiXCR and retained productive beta chains. One record per CDR3 amino acid sequence lists the most common genes and DNA. In all, the sample holds 150,000 or so distinct CDR3 sequences, and 30% to 45% of those were seen once. The ten largest clones add up to under 6.5% of the sample. The specimen was peripheral blood. These receptors were obtained from a woman aged 40 to 50 with Graves' ophthalmopathy. Donor details come from another sample of the same person, matched by shared clones.

This clonotype occurred many times. The V and J genes are TRBV28 and TRBJ2-3; D gene ambiguous. V lost 2 bases, J lost 12 bases, and 12 bases lay in between. CDR3 length equals 12 residues. The germline V gene has CDR1 MDHEN and CDR2 SYDVKM. DNA for the CDR3: TGTGCCAGCAGTTTAATAGAAAACAACCAGTATTTT. Its protein is CASSLIENNQYF.

This sequence joins TRBV28 and TRBJ2-5; D not resolved. V gave up 5 bases and J gave up 5 bases, with 12 bases separating them. CDR1 is MDHEN and CDR2 is SYDVKM in the germline V gene. CDR3 length equals 13 residues. The CDR3 loop reads CASSPGRSETQYF. The DNA for the CDR3 is TGTGCCAGCAGTCCGGGCCGTAGTGAGACCCAGTACTTC.

V and J are TRBV9 and TRBJ1-6; D possibly corresponds to TRBD1 (6 bases). V lost 0 bases and J lost 5, with 15 bases in between. Germline CDR1 is SGDLS and CDR2 is YYNGEE. There are 17 residues in the CDR3. The CDR3 reads CASSVEEGGDNNSPLHF. As DNA, the CDR3 is TGTGCCAGCAGCGTAGAGGAGGGGGGAGATAATAATTCACCCCTCCACTTT.

In this sample, this clonotype turned up many times. The chain uses TRBV30 and TRBJ1-2, with no clear D. Trimming removed 2 bases from V and 2 bases from J, with 12 bases in between. There are 14 residues in the CDR3. Germline CDR1 is GTSNPN and CDR2 is SVGIG (reference sequence). The CDR3 DNA is TGTGCCTGGAGTACCGACCGTCAAAACTATGGCTACACCTTC. Translating gives CAWSTDRQNYGYTF.

This clonotype was seen ten or more times. The rearrangement links TRBV7-2 to TRBJ2-7; D not certain. Germline V gene data show CDR1 as SGHTA and CDR2 as FQGNSA. The V gene lost 5 bases and the J gene lost 2 bases, with 10 bases spanning the gap. The CDR3 is 13 amino acids. The CDR3 coding sequence is TGTGCCAGCAGCCCCGGTCCGACCTACGAGCAGTACTTC. Amino acids: CASSPGPTYEQYF.

The chain has TRBV7-8 and TRBJ1-5; no clear D gene. CDR3 length: 16 amino acids. Deletions cut 11 bases from V and 5 bases from J, with 25 bases between. Germline values: CDR1 SGHVS, CDR2 FQNEAQ. The CDR3: CAWSISDPRTYQPQHF. DNA for the CDR3: TGTGCCTGGAGTATTTCGGACCCTCGGACCTATCAGCCCCAGCATTTT.

This clonotype was detected many times. The rearrangement joins TRBV12-3 or TRBV12-4 to TRBJ1-5; D uncertain. CDR3 length: 14 residues. The V end was cut by 3 bases, the J end by 5 bases, with 11 bases between. This CDR3 reads CASSFRGRDQPQHF. DNA of the CDR3: TGTGCCAGCAGTTTTCGAGGGCGTGATCAGCCCCAGCATTTT.

This clonotype came up a few times. The rearrangement joins TRBV7-8 to TRBJ2-2, with D uncertain. This CDR3 spans 13 amino acids. The germline CDR1 and CDR2 sequences are SGHVS and FQNEAQ. V dropped 1 base and J dropped 7 bases, with 7 bases sitting between them. CDR3 DNA: TGTGCCAGCAGCTTAGTCCGGTTCGGGGAGCTGTTTTTT. Translated, it gives CASSLVRFGELFF.

This clonotype was seen many times. J is TRBJ2-7 and V is TRBV27; possibly TRBD1 or TRBD2 for D (6 bases each). With 5 bases removed from V and 9 bases from J, the gap between germline ends came to 23 bases. This CDR3 contains 15 residues. Germline-derived CDR1 and CDR2 are MNHEY and SMNVEV (reference sequence). The CDR3 region has the DNA TGTGCCAGCAGTCCCAGGCCGGGGGCCCTTACGCCGCAGTACTTC. It is translated as CASSPRPGALTPQYF.

The gene calls are TRBV7-8 and TRBJ1-2, with D perhaps TRBD1 (5 bases). The V gene lost 4 bases and the J gene lost 4 bases, with 10 bases spanning the gap. Germline CDR1 is SGHVS and CDR2 is FQNEAQ. The CDR3 runs to 13 residues. The CDR3 sequence is CASSSGFSYGYTF. CDR3 DNA: TGTGCCAGCAGCTCAGGGTTTTCCTATGGCTACACCTTC. The entire variable domain, with the rest obtained from reference TRBV7-8 and TRBJ1-2, is as follows: GAGVSQSPRYKVAKRGQDVALRCDPISGHVSLFWYQQALGQGPEFLTYFQNEAQLDKSGLPSDRFFAERPEGSVSTLKIQRTQQEDSAVYLCASSSGFSYGYTFGSGTRLTVV.